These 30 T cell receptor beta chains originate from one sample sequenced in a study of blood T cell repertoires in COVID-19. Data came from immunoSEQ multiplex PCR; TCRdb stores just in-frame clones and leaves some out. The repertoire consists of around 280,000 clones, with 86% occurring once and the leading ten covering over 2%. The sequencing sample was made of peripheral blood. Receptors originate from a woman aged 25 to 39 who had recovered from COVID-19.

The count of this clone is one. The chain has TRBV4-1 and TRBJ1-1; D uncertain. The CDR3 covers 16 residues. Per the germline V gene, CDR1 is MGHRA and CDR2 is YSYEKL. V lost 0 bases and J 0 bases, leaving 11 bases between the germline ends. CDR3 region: CASSQDPGLMNTEAFF. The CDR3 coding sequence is TGCGCCAGCAGCCAAGATCCCGGACTAATGAACACTGAAGCTTTCTTT.

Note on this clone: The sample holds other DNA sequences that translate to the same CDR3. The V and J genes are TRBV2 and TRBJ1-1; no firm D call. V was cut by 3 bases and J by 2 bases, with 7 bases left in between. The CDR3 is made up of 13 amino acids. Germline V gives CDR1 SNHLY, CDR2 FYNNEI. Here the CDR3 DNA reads TGTGCCAGCAGTGATACGGGAAACACTGAAGCTTTCTTT. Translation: CASSDTGNTEAFF.

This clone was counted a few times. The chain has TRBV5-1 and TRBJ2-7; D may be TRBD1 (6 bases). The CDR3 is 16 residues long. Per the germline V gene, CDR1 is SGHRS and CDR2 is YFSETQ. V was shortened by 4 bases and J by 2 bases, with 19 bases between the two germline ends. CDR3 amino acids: CASSTNPQGEAYEQYF. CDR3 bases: TGCGCCAGCAGCACAAACCCACAGGGTGAAGCCTACGAGCAGTACTTC.

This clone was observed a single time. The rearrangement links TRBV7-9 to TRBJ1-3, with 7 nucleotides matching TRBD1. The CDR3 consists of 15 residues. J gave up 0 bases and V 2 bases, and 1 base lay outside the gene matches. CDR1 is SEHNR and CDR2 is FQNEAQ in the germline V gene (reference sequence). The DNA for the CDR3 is TGTGCCAGCAGCTTAAGACAGGGCTCTGGAAACACCATATATTTT. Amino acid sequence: CASSLRQGSGNTIYF.

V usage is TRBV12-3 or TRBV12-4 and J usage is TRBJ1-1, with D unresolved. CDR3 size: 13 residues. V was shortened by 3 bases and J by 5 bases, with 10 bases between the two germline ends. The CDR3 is CASSLGSGTEAFF. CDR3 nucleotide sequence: TGTGCCAGCAGTTTGGGGAGTGGTACTGAAGCTTTCTTT.

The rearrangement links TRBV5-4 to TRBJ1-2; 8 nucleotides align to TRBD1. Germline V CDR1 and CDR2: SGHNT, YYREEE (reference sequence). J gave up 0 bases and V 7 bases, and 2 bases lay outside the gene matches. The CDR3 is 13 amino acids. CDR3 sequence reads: CASQGASNYGYTF. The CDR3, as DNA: TGTGCCAGCCAGGGGGCTTCTAACTATGGCTACACCTTC.

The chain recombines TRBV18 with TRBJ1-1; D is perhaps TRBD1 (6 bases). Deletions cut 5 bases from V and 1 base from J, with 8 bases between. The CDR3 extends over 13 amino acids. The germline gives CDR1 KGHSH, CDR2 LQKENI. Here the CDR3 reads CASSADRNTEAFF. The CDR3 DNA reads TGTGCCAGCTCAGCGGACAGGAACACTGAAGCTTTCTTT.

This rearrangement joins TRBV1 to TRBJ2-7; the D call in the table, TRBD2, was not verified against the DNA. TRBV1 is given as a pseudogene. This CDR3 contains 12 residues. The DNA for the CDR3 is TGCACCAGCAGCCAAGAATCTCACGAGCAGTACTTC. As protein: CTSSQESHEQYF.

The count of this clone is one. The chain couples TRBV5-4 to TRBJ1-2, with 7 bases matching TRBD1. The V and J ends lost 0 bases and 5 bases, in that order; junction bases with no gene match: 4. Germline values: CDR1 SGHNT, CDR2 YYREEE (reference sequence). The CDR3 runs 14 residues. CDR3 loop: CASSLAGRGYGYTF. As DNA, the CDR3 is TGTGCCAGCAGCTTGGCGGGCAGGGGGTATGGCTACACCTTC.

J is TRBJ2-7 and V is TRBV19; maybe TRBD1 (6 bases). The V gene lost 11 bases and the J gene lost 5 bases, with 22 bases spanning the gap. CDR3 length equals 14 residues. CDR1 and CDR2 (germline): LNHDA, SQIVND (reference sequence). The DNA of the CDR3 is TGTGCCGGGAGTTTCAGGCAGGGGAAAAACGAGCAGTACTTC. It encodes CAGSFRQGKNEQYF.

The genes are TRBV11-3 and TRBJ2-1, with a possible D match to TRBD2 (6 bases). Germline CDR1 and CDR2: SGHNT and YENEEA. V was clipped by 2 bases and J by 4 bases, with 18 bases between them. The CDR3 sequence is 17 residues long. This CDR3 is CASSLLSGLGGYNEQFF. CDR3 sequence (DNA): TGTGCCAGCAGCTTACTCAGCGGGCTGGGAGGTTACAATGAGCAGTTCTTC.

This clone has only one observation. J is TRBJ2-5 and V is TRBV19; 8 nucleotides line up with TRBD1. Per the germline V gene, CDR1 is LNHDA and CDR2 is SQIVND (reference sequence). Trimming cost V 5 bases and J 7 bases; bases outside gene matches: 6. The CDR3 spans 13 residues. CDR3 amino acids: CASSSGGAGTQYF. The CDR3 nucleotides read TGTGCCAGTAGTTCAGGGGGCGCAGGGACCCAGTACTTC.

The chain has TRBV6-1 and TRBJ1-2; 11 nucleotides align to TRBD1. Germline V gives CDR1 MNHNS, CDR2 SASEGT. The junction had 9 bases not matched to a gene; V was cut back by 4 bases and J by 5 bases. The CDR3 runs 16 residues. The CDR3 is CASSASSGTGGYGYTF. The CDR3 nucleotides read TGTGCCAGCAGTGCTTCCTCCGGGACAGGGGGTTATGGCTACACCTTC.

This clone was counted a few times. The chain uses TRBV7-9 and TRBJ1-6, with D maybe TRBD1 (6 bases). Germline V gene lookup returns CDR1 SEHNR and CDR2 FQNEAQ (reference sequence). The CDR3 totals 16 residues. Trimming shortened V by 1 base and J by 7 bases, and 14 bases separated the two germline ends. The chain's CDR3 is CASSLGDGTWNSPLHF. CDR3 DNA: TGTGCCAGCAGCTTAGGAGATGGGACATGGAATTCACCCCTCCACTTT.

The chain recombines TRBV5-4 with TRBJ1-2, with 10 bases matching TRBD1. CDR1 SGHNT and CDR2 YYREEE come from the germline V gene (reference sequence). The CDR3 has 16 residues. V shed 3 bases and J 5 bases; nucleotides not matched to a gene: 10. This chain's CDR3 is CASSSRTGGDIYGYTF. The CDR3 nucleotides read TGTGCCAGCAGCTCCCGGACAGGGGGAGATATATATGGCTACACCTTC.

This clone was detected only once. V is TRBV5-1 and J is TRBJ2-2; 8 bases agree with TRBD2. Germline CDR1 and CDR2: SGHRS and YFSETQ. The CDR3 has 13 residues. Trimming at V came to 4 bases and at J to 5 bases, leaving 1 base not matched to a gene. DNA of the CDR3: TGCGCCAGCAGCCCGGGAGGGACCGGGGAGCTGTTTTTT. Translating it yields CASSPGGTGELFF.

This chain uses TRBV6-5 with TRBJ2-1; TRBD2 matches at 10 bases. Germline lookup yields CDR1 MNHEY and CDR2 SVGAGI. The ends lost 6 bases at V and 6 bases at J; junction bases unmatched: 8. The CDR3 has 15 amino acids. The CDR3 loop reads CASSGSLAGGNEQFF. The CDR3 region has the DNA TGTGCCAGCAGCGGTTCTTTAGCGGGAGGCAATGAGCAGTTCTTC.

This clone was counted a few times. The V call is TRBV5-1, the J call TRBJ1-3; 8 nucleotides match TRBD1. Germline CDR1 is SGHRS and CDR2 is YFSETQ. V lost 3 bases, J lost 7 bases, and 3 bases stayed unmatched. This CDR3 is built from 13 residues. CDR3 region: CASSSGQGNTIYF. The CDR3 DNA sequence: TGCGCCAGCAGCTCCGGACAGGGCAACACCATATATTTT.

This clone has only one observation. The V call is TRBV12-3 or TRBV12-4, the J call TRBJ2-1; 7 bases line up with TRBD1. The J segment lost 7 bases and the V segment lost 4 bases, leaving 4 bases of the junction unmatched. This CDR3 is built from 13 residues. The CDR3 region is CASSSTGPNEQFF. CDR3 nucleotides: TGTGCCAGCAGTTCGACAGGGCCAAATGAGCAGTTCTTC.

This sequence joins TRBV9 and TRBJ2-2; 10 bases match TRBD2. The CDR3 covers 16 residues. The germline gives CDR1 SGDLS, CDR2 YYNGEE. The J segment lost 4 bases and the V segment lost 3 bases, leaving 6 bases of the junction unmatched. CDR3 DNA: TGTGCCAGCAGCGCCTTTAGCGGGGGGACCACCGGGGAGCTGTTTTTT. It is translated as CASSAFSGGTTGELFF.

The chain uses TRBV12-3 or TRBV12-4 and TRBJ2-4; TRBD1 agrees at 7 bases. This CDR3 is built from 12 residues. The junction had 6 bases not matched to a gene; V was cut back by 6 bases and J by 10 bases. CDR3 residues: CASRTGLNIQYF. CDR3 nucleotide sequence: TGTGCCAGCAGGACAGGGTTGAATATTCAGTACTTC.

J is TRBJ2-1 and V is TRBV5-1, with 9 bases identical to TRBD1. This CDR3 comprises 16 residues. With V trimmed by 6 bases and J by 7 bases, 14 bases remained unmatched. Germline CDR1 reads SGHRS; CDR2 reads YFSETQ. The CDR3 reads CASTIDPGQGRNEQFF. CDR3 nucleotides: TGCGCCAGCACCATCGATCCGGGACAGGGCCGGAATGAGCAGTTCTTC. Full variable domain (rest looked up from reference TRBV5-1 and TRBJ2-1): KAGVTQTPRYLIKTRGQQVTLSCSPISGHRSVSWYQQTPGQGLQFLFEYFSETQRNKGNFPGRFSGRQFSNSRSEMNVSTLELGDSALYLCASTIDPGQGRNEQFFGPGTRLTVL.

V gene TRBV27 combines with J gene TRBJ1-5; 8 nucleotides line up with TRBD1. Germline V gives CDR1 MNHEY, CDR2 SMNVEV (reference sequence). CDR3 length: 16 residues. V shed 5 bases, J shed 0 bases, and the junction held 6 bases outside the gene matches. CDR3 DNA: TGTGCCAGCAGTCCAGACAGGGGTTATAGCAATCAGCCCCAGCATTTT. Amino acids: CASSPDRGYSNQPQHF.

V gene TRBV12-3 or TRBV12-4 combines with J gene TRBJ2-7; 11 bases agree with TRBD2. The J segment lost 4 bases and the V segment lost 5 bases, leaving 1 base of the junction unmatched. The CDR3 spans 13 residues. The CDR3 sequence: CASSRTSGYEQYF. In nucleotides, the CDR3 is TGTGCCAGCAGTAGGACTAGCGGGTACGAGCAGTACTTC.

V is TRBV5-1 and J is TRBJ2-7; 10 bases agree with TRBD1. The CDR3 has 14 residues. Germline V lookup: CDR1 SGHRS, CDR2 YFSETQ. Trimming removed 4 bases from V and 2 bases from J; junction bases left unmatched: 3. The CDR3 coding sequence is TGCGCCAGCAGCGGGGACAGGGGTGCCTACGAGCAGTACTTC. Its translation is CASSGDRGAYEQYF.

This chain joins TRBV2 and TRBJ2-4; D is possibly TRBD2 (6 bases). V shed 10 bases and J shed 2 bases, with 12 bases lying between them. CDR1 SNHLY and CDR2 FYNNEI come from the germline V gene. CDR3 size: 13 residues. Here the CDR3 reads CATRGLTKNIQYF. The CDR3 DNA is TGTGCCACCCGGGGGTTAACCAAAAACATTCAGTACTTC.

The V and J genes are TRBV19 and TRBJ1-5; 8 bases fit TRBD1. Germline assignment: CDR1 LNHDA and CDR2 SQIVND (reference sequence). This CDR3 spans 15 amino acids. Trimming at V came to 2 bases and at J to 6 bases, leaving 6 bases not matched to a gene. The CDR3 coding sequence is TGTGCCAGTAGTATATCGACAGGGGTCCCTCAGCCCCAGCATTTT. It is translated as CASSISTGVPQPQHF. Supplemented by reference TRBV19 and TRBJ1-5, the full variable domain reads DGGITQSPKYLFRKEGQNVTLSCEQNLNHDAMYWYRQDPGQGLRLIYYSQIVNDFQKGDIAEGYSVSREKKESFPLTVTSAQKNPTAFYLCASSISTGVPQPQHFGDGTRLSIL.

CDR3 protein: CAWSRTYEQYF. Here the CDR3 DNA reads TGTGCCTGGTCGCGAACCTACGAGCAGTACTTC. The chain employs TRBV30 and TRBJ2-7; D gene uncertain. This CDR3 is built from 11 residues. Germline CDR1 is GTSNPN and CDR2 is SVGIG (reference sequence). Trimming took off 5 bases at V and 2 bases at J, with 7 bases between the two ends.

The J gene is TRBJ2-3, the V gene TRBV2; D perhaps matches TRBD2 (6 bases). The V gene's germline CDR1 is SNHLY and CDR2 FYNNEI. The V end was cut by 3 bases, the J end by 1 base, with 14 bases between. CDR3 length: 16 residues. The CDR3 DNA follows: TGTGCCAGCAGTGATTCCTCGGGACTTGGCACAGATACGCAGTATTTT. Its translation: CASSDSSGLGTDTQYF.

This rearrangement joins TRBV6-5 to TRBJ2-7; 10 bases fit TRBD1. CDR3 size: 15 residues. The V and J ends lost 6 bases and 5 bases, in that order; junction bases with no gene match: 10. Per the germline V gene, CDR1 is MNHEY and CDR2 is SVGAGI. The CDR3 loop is CASSRPGQGINEQYF. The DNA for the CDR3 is TGTGCCAGCAGCCGCCCGGGACAGGGGATAAACGAGCAGTACTTC.